A single sample is the source of the 26 T cell receptor beta chains below, sequenced in a study of OX40 agonist ivuxolimab in advanced cancers. Clones were read by immunoSEQ multiplex PCR, and TCRdb kept only the in-frame ones, dropping some. This sample has tens of thousands of clones; 90% to 95% occur once, and the top ten carry 2.6%. The sequences come from CD4+ or CD8+ T cells sorted from blood, collected in a trial of the OX40 agonist ivuxolimab. The receptor source for this set is an adult with an advanced solid tumor such as melanoma, head and neck, liver or kidney cancer.

The rearrangement links TRBV18 to TRBJ1-2, with TRBD1 matching 12 bases. V shed 3 bases, J shed 2 bases, and the junction held 7 bases outside the gene matches. Germline loops: CDR1 KGHSH, CDR2 LQKENI. This CDR3 is 17 amino acids long. CDR3 loop: CASSPGGGTGGNYGYTF. The CDR3 nucleotides are TGTGCCAGCTCACCGGGCGGAGGGACAGGGGGCAACTATGGCTACACCTTC.

The rearrangement uses TRBV11-3 and TRBJ2-3, with 8 bases lining up with TRBD1. The CDR3 runs 16 residues. Losses at the gene ends were 4 bases for V and 2 bases for J; bases not matched to a gene: 8. Germline values: CDR1 SGHNT, CDR2 YENEEA. The CDR3 bases are TGTGCCAGCAGCTCGGACAGGGCCGCTCCCACAGATACGCAGTATTTT. This sequence encodes CASSSDRAAPTDTQYF.

The DNA of the CDR3 is TGTGCCAGCAGTTTATTCAGGGTGCGGGAATTCAAAAGCTCACCCCTCCACTTT. Protein: CASSLFRVREFKSSPLHF. V is TRBV28 and J is TRBJ1-6, with D possibly TRBD1 on 5 matching bases. The V end lost 1 base, the J end lost 10 bases, and 23 bases lay between the germline ends. Germline-derived CDR1 and CDR2 are MDHEN and SYDVKM. This CDR3 comprises 18 residues.

As concerns this clone: Other DNA sequences within the sample encode an identical CDR3. The chain uses TRBV5-1 and TRBJ2-7, with D unresolved. Germline CDR1 is SGHRS and CDR2 is YFSETQ. V shed 0 bases and J shed 2 bases, with 6 bases lying between them. This CDR3 comprises 13 residues. The CDR3 DNA reads as TGCGCCAGCAGCTTGGGGGGTCCCTACGAGCAGTACTTC. Its protein is CASSLGGPYEQYF.

This chain joins TRBV6-5 and TRBJ2-1, with a weak D call TRBD1 (5 bases). The CDR3 loop spans 14 amino acids. From germline, CDR1 is MNHEY and CDR2 SVGAGI. V lost 7 bases and J lost 3, with 13 bases in between. This CDR3 reads CASKQATIYNEQFF. The CDR3 DNA reads as TGTGCCAGCAAACAGGCGACCATCTACAATGAGCAGTTCTTC.

The chain links TRBV21-1 to TRBJ2-3; the table's D call TRBD2 went unverified against the DNA. TRBV21-1 is a listed pseudogene. CDR3 length: 15 amino acids. DNA of the CDR3: TGTGCCAGCAGCACACCTAGCGGAAACACAGATACGCAGTATTTT. It specifies CASSTPSGNTDTQYF.

This clone was seen a few times. The chain links TRBV28 to TRBJ2-7, with D possibly being TRBD1 (5 bases). In germline, CDR1 is MDHEN, CDR2 SYDVKM. With 8 bases removed from V and 1 base from J, the gap between germline ends came to 15 bases. CDR3 length: 14 amino acids. The CDR3 DNA is TGTGCCAGCCGTCGTTCAGGGATTTCCTACGAGCAGTACTTC. Residues: CASRRSGISYEQYF.

The chain uses TRBV7-9 and TRBJ2-7; 10 positions agree with TRBD1. The CDR3 totals 14 residues. J was trimmed by 2 bases and V by 6 bases; bases with no gene match: 4. Looked up from germline, CDR1 is SEHNR and CDR2 is FQNEAQ (reference sequence). For the CDR3, the DNA is TGTGCCAGCAGGTCCGGGACAGGGGCCTACGAGCAGTACTTC. This sequence encodes CASRSGTGAYEQYF.

The CDR3 sequence: CAWSGPPSGSSYEQYF. CDR3 DNA: TGTGCCTGGAGTGGTCCTCCTAGCGGGAGCTCCTACGAGCAGTACTTC. V is TRBV30 and J is TRBJ2-7, with 10 bases matching TRBD2. Germline values: CDR1 GTSNPN, CDR2 SVGIG (reference sequence). V trimming: 1 base; J trimming: 0 bases; junction bases outside the gene matches: 6. CDR3 size: 16 residues. Full variable domain (rest looked up from reference TRBV30 and TRBJ2-7): SQTIHQWPATLVQPVGSPLSLECTVEGTSNPNLYWYRQAAGRGLQLLFYSVGIGQISSEVPQNLSASRPQDRQFILSSKKLLLSDSGFYLCAWSGPPSGSSYEQYFGPGTRLTVT.

The chain uses TRBV4-1 and TRBJ1-4; no clear D gene. Trimming stripped 4 bases from V and 8 bases from J, with 11 bases between. Looked up from germline, CDR1 is MGHRA and CDR2 is YSYEKL. The CDR3 is 13 residues long. The CDR3 nucleotides read TGCGCCAGCAGCCGTTCTCCGGGGGAAAAACTGTTTTTT. It translates to CASSRSPGEKLFF.

V is TRBV5-1 and J is TRBJ2-1; D is ambiguous. V gave up 4 bases and J gave up 0 bases, with 14 bases separating them. This CDR3 comprises 16 residues. CDR1 and CDR2 (germline): SGHRS, YFSETQ. The CDR3 DNA reads as TGCGCCAGCAGCCCATCGTCCGTAAGCTCCTACAATGAGCAGTTCTTC. This encodes CASSPSSVSSYNEQFF.

The J gene is TRBJ1-2, the V gene TRBV2; a weak D match, TRBD1 (5 bases). Germline CDR1 and CDR2: SNHLY and FYNNEI. The CDR3 is 14 residues long. Trimming took off 5 bases at V and 8 bases at J, with 18 bases between the two ends. This CDR3 reads CASSQTGVSGGYTF. CDR3 sequence (DNA): TGTGCCAGCAGTCAAACAGGCGTCTCTGGAGGCTACACCTTC. Using reference TRBV2 and TRBJ1-2 for the parts outside the CDR3, the full variable domain is EPEVTQTPSHQVTQMGQEVILRCVPISNHLYFYWYRQILGQKVEFLVSFYNNEISEKSEIFDDQFSVERPDGSNFTLKIRSTKLEDSAMYFCASSQTGVSGGYTFGSGTRLTVV.

V is TRBV10-3 and J is TRBJ1-3; D call uncertain. This CDR3 comprises 15 residues. Germline V gives CDR1 ENHRY, CDR2 SYGVKD. Trimming took off 3 bases at V and 0 bases at J, with 9 bases between the two ends. In nucleotides, the CDR3 is TGTGCCATCAGTGAAGCAGGACTCTCTGGAAACACCATATATTTT. Its translation is CAISEAGLSGNTIYF.

The chain carries TRBV18 and TRBJ2-1; 14 nucleotides align to TRBD2. V gave up 3 bases and J gave up 5 bases; unmatched junction bases: 6. Germline loops: CDR1 KGHSH, CDR2 LQKENI. The CDR3 has 17 residues. The CDR3 sequence is CASSPRLAGGRDNEQFF. CDR3 nucleotide sequence: TGTGCCAGCTCACCCAGACTAGCGGGAGGGCGCGACAATGAGCAGTTCTTC.

V usage is TRBV11-3 and J usage is TRBJ2-2, with D uncertain. CDR3 length: 13 residues. CDR1 and CDR2 from the germline V gene are SGHNT and YENEEA. With 1 base removed from V and 3 bases from J, the gap between germline ends came to 3 bases. CDR3 sequence reads: CASSLGDTGELFF. The CDR3 region has the DNA TGTGCCAGCAGCTTAGGCGACACCGGGGAGCTGTTTTTT. The variable domain in full, completed from reference TRBV11-3 and TRBJ2-2, reads EAGVVQSPRYKIIEKKQPVAFWCNPISGHNTLYWYLQNLGQGPELLIRYENEEAVDDSQLPKDRFSAERLKGVDSTLKIQPAELGDSAVYLCASSLGDTGELFFGEGSRLTVL.

V is TRBV2 and J is TRBJ2-7; D possibly corresponds to TRBD1 (6 bases). Germline V lookup: CDR1 SNHLY, CDR2 FYNNEI. The V gene lost 10 bases and the J gene lost 1 base, with 17 bases spanning the gap. There are 14 residues in the CDR3. The CDR3 reads CATQDRYLSYEQYF. DNA of the CDR3: TGTGCCACCCAAGACAGGTACCTTTCCTACGAGCAGTACTTC. Supplemented by reference TRBV2 and TRBJ2-7, the full variable domain reads EPEVTQTPSHQVTQMGQEVILRCVPISNHLYFYWYRQILGQKVEFLVSFYNNEISEKSEIFDDQFSVERPDGSNFTLKIRSTKLEDSAMYFCATQDRYLSYEQYFGPGTRLTVT.

The genes are TRBV28 and TRBJ2-3, with D possibly TRBD2 on 6 matching bases. Germline V lookup: CDR1 MDHEN, CDR2 SYDVKM. This CDR3 has 17 amino acids. V lost 2 bases, J lost 0 bases, and 15 bases lay in between. In DNA, the CDR3 is TGTGCCAGCAGTTTAGTTAGTTGGGGACTCAGCACAGATACGCAGTATTTT. Protein: CASSLVSWGLSTDTQYF.

This clone was detected once. This chain's CDR3 is CASSKRTGNQPQHF. The DNA for the CDR3 is TGTGCCAGTAGTAAAAGGACGGGAAATCAGCCCCAGCATTTT. The rearrangement uses TRBV19 and TRBJ1-5; D call uncertain. Germline lookup yields CDR1 LNHDA and CDR2 SQIVND (reference sequence). CDR3 length: 14 amino acids. V shed 4 bases and J shed 4 bases, with 11 bases lying between them. Full variable domain (rest looked up from reference TRBV19 and TRBJ1-5): DGGITQSPKYLFRKEGQNVTLSCEQNLNHDAMYWYRQDPGQGLRLIYYSQIVNDFQKGDIAEGYSVSREKKESFPLTVTSAQKNPTAFYLCASSKRTGNQPQHFGDGTRLSIL.

J is TRBJ2-3 and V is TRBV2; D is uncertain. The CDR3 covers 13 residues. V shed 7 bases and J shed 4 bases, with 12 bases lying between them. Germline assignment: CDR1 SNHLY and CDR2 FYNNEI. This CDR3 is CASKNSKADTQYF. CDR3 sequence (DNA): TGTGCCAGCAAGAACTCCAAGGCAGATACGCAGTATTTT.

This chain joins TRBV10-3 and TRBJ1-2; no reliable D call. V gave up 6 bases and J gave up 5 bases, with 13 bases separating them. CDR1 ENHRY and CDR2 SYGVKD come from the germline V gene. There are 13 residues in the CDR3. The CDR3 DNA reads TGTGCCATCAGGGACGAAGGAGTTTATGGCTACACCTTC. This translates into CAIRDEGVYGYTF.

The chain joins TRBV28 to TRBJ2-1; D gene unclear. This CDR3 has 15 amino acids. Germline CDR1 reads MDHEN; CDR2 reads SYDVKM. The V and J ends lost 5 bases and 4 bases respectively, with 15 bases between them. CDR3 protein: CASSPPGRLYNEQFF. The CDR3 DNA sequence: TGTGCCAGCAGTCCCCCAGGACGCTTATACAATGAGCAGTTCTTC.

This clone was recorded only once. The gene calls are TRBV5-1 and TRBJ2-7; 8 nucleotides match TRBD1. Germline V gives CDR1 SGHRS, CDR2 YFSETQ. V trimming: 0 bases; J trimming: 4 bases; junction bases outside the gene matches: 15. This CDR3 spans 18 amino acids. Here the CDR3 DNA reads TGCGCCAGCAGCTTGGCTATTACCTCGAGGACAGGGCCTTACGAGCAGTACTTC. As protein: CASSLAITSRTGPYEQYF. The full variable domain, its missing parts supplied by reference TRBV5-1 and TRBJ2-7, is KAGVTQTPRYLIKTRGQQVTLSCSPISGHRSVSWYQQTPGQGLQFLFEYFSETQRNKGNFPGRFSGRQFSNSRSEMNVSTLELGDSALYLCASSLAITSRTGPYEQYFGPGTRLTVT.

The chain joins TRBV6-6 to TRBJ1-4; D gene unclear. Trimming cost V 4 bases and J 7 bases, with 4 bases left between them. The CDR3 totals 11 residues. Germline V CDR1 and CDR2: MNHNY, SVGAGI (reference sequence). The CDR3 spells CASSLREKLFF. As DNA, the CDR3 is TGTGCCAGCAGTTTACGTGAAAAACTGTTTTTT.

V is TRBV5-6 and J is TRBJ1-2; D gene uncertain. This CDR3 region has 15 residues. The V gene's germline CDR1 is SGHDT and CDR2 YYEEEE. Trimming pared 0 bases from V and 4 bases from J, leaving 13 bases between. The CDR3 loop is CASSLVALPTYGYTF. The CDR3 nucleotides are TGTGCCAGCAGCTTGGTGGCTCTTCCGACCTATGGCTACACCTTC.

This chain joins TRBV7-2 and TRBJ2-3; D remains unclear. The CDR3 spans 13 residues. The germline V gene has CDR1 SGHTA and CDR2 FQGNSA. V was pared by 1 base and J by 4 bases, with 6 bases between. CDR3 bases: TGTGCCAGCAGCTTAGATCCGGCAGATACGCAGTATTTT. It is translated as CASSLDPADTQYF.

V gene TRBV6-5 combines with J gene TRBJ1-2, with TRBD1 identical over 7 bases. The CDR3 has 14 residues. The V segment lost 6 bases and the J segment 4 bases; nucleotides outside the gene matches: 8. CDR1 is MNHEY, CDR2 SVGAGI, per germline. The CDR3: CASRRQGYSYGYTF. The CDR3 DNA sequence: TGTGCCAGCAGGAGACAGGGATATAGCTATGGCTACACCTTC.